This T cell receptor (beta chain) stems from a study of blood T cell repertoires in COVID-19. Across the whole study: T cells, B-cell-depleted T cells, or PBMCs supplied cDNA or gDNA.

The method was immunoSEQ multiplex PCR; TCRdb's version includes in-frame clones alone and lacks a portion of them. The table records approximately 81,000 clones, around 80% of them present only once. The CDR3 contains 15 residues. Germline CDR1 KGHSH, CDR2 LQKENI. Unmatched junction bases numbered 0, after V lost 3 bases and J lost 1 base. This rearrangement joins TRBV18 to TRBJ2-7; 13 nucleotides match TRBD2. Material: peripheral blood. The sequence derives from a human donor in a cohort sampled during active COVID-19. The CDR3 sequence: CASSPGLAGSYEQYF. The CDR3 DNA is TGTGCCAGCTCACCGGGACTAGCGGGGTCCTACGAGCAGTACTTC.